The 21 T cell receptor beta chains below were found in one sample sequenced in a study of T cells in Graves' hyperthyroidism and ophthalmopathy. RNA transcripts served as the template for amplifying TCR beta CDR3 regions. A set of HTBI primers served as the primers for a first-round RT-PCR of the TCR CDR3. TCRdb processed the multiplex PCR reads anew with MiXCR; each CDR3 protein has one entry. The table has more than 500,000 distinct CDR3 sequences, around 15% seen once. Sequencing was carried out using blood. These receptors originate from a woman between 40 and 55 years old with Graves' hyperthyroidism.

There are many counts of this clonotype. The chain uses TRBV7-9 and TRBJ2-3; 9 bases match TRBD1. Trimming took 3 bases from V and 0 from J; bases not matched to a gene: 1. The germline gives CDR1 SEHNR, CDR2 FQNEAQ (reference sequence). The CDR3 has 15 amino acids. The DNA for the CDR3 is TGTGCCAGCAGCTTGGGGACAGGGAGCACAGATACGCAGTATTTT. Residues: CASSLGTGSTDTQYF. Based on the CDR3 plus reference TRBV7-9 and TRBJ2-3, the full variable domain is DTGVSQNPRHKITKRGQNVTFRCDPISEHNRLYWYRQTLGQGPEFLTYFQNEAQLEKSRLLSDRFSAERPKGSFSTLEIQRTEQGDSAMYLCASSLGTGSTDTQYFGPGTRLTVL.

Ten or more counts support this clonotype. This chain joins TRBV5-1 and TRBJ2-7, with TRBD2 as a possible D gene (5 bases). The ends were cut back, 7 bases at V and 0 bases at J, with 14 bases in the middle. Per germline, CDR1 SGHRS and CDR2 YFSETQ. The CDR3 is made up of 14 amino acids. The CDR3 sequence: CASGPEAFSYEQYF. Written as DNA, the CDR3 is TGCGCCAGCGGACCGGAGGCCTTCTCCTACGAGCAGTACTTC. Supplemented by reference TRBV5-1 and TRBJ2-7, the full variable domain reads KAGVTQTPRYLIKTRGQQVTLSCSPISGHRSVSWYQQTPGQGLQFLFEYFSETQRNKGNFPGRFSGRQFSNSRSEMNVSTLELGDSALYLCASGPEAFSYEQYFGPGTRLTVT.

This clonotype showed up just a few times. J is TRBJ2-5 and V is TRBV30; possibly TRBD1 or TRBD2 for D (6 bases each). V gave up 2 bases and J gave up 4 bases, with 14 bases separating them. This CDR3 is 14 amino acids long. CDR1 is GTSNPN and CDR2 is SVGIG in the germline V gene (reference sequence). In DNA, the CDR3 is TGTGCCTGGAGTACCGGCGGGGACATAGAGACCCAGTACTTC. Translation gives CAWSTGGDIETQYF.

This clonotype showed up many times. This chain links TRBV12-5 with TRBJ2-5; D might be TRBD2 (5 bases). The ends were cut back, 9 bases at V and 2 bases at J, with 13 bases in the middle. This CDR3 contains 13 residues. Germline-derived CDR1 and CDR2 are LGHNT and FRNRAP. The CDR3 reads CASRGGEQETQYF. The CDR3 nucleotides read TGTGCTAGCCGAGGAGGCGAACAAGAGACCCAGTACTTC.

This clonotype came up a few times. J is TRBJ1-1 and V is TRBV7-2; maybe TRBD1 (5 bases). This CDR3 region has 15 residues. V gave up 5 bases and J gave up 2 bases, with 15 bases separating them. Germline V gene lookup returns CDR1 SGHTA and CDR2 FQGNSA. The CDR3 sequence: CASSVKQGANTEAFF. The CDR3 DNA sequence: TGTGCCAGCAGCGTCAAACAAGGGGCCAACACTGAAGCTTTCTTT.

CDR3 in DNA: TGTGCCAGCAGTTTCTCAGGGTATCAGCCCCAGCATTTT. As protein: CASSFSGYQPQHF. The chain employs TRBV12-3 or TRBV12-4 and TRBJ1-5, with D possibly being TRBD1 (5 bases). CDR3 size: 13 residues. Trimming pared 3 bases from V and 5 bases from J, leaving 8 bases between.

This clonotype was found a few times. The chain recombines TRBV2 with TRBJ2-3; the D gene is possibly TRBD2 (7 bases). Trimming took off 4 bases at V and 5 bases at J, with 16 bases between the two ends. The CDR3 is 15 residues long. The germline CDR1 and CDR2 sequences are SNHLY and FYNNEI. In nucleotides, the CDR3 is TGTGCCAGCAGTGTGCAGCGGGGAGGGGGAGATACGCAGTATTTT. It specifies CASSVQRGGGDTQYF.

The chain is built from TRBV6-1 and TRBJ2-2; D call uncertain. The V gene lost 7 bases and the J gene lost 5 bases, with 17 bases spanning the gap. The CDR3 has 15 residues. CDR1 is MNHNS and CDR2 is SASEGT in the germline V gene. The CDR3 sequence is CASKDYGAGTGELFF. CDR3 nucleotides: TGTGCCAGCAAGGATTACGGCGCTGGGACCGGGGAGCTGTTTTTT.

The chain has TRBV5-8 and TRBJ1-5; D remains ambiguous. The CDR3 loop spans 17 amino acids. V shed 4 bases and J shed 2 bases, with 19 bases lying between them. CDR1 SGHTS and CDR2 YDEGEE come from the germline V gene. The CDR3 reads CASSPVVFVGGNQPQHF. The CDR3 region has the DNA TGTGCCAGCAGCCCCGTCGTTTTCGTCGGAGGCAATCAGCCCCAGCATTTT.

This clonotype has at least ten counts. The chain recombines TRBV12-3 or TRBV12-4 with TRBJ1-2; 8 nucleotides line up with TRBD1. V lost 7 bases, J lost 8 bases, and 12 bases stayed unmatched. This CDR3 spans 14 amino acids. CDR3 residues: CASNSGQGMEGYTF. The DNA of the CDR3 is TGTGCCAGCAATTCCGGACAGGGCATGGAGGGCTACACCTTC.

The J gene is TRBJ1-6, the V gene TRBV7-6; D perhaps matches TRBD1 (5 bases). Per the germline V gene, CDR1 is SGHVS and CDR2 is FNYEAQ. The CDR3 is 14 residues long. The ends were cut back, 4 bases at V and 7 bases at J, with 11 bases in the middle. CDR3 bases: TGTGCCAGCAGCTCCAGGGAAGACAATTCACCCCTCCACTTT. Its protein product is CASSSREDNSPLHF.

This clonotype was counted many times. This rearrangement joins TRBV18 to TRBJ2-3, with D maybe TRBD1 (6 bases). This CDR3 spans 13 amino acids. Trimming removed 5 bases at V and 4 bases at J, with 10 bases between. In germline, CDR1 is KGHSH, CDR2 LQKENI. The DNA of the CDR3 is TGTGCCAGCTCAACCAGACAGGCAGATACGCAGTATTTT. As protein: CASSTRQADTQYF.

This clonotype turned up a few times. The CDR3 loop reads CASGTRSGDSGNTIYF. CDR3 sequence (DNA): TGTGCCAGCGGAACCAGGTCAGGGGACTCTGGAAACACCATATATTTT. The gene calls are TRBV3-1 and TRBJ1-3; D may be TRBD1 (6 bases). This CDR3 has 16 amino acids. The V gene lost 8 bases and the J gene lost 0 bases, with 17 bases spanning the gap. Germline V gives CDR1 LGHDT, CDR2 YNNKEL (reference sequence).

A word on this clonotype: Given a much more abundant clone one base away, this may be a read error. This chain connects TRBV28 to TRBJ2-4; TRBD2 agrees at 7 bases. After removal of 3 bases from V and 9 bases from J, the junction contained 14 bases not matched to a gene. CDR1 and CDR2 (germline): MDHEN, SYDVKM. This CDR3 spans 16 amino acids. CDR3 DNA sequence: TGTGCCAGCAGTTTCCGGCTAGCGGCCCTTCGGAGCATTCAGTACTTC. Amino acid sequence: CASSFRLAALRSIQYF.

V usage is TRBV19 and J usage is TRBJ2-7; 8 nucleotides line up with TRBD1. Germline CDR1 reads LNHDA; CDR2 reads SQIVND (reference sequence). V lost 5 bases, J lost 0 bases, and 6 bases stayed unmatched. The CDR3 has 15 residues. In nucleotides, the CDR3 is TGTGCCAGTAGTGTAAGGGACAGGCCCTCCTACGAGCAGTACTTC. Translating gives CASSVRDRPSYEQYF.

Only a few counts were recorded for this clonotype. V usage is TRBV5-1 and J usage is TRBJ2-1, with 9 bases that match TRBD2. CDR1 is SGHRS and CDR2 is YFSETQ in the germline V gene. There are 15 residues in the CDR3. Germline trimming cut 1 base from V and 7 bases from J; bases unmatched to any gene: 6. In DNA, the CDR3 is TGCGCCAGCAGCTTGTGGGTTAGCGGGAGTAATGAGCAGTTCTTC. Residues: CASSLWVSGSNEQFF.

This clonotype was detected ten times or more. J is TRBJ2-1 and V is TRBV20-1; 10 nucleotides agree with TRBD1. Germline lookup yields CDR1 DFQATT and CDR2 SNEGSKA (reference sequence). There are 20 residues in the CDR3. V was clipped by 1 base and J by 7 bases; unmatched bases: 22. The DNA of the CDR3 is TGCAGTGCTAGAGGCCCCGGGACAGGGGTCCAGAGCGGGAGTTTAAATGAGCAGTTCTTC. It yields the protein CSARGPGTGVQSGSLNEQFF.

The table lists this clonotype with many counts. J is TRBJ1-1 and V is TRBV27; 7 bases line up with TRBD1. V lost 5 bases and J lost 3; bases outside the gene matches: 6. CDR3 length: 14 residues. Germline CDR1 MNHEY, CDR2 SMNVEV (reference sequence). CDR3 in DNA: TGTGCCAGCAGTAGACAGGGACGTTACACTGAAGCTTTCTTT. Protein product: CASSRQGRYTEAFF.

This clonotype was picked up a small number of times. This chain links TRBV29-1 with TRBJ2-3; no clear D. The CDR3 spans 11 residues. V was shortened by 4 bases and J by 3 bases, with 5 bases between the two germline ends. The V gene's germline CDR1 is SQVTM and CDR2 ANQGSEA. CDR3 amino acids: CSVAKTDTQYF. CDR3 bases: TGCAGCGTTGCCAAGACAGATACGCAGTATTTT.

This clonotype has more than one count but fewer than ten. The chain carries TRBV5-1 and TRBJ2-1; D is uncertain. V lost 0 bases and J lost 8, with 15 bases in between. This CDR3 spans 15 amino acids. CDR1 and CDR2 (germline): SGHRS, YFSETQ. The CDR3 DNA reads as TGCGCCAGCAGCTTGGGTGGCAAACCCCAGGATGAGCAGTTCTTC. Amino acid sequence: CASSLGGKPQDEQFF.

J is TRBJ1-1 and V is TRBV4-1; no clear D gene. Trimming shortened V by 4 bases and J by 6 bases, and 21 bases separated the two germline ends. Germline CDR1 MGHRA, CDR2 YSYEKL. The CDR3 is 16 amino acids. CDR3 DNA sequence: TGCGCCAGCAGCCCCCCGACGTATCAGAAAGGACCTGAAGCTTTCTTT. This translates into CASSPPTYQKGPEAFF.